These 8 T cell receptor beta chains originate from one sample sequenced in a study of blood T cell repertoires in COVID-19. The data were produced by immunoSEQ multiplex PCR, yet TCRdb's version contains in-frame clones alone and is incomplete. This sample has roughly 240,000 clones; approximately 87% occur once, and the top ten carry roughly 4.6%. Sequenced input: peripheral blood. These receptors came from a man in his fifties or sixties who had recovered from COVID-19.

This clone was seen a few times. The V call is TRBV30, the J call TRBJ2-7; 7 bases line up with TRBD1. Unmatched junction bases numbered 1, after V lost 8 bases and J lost 0 bases. The CDR3 loop spans 11 amino acids. From germline, CDR1 is GTSNPN and CDR2 SVGIG (reference sequence). As DNA, the CDR3 is TGTGCCGGGGACAGCTCCTACGAGCAGTACTTC. It yields the protein CAGDSSYEQYF. The complete variable domain, with remaining parts taken from reference TRBV30 and TRBJ2-7, reads SQTIHQWPATLVQPVGSPLSLECTVEGTSNPNLYWYRQAAGRGLQLLFYSVGIGQISSEVPQNLSASRPQDRQFILSSKKLLLSDSGFYLCAGDSSYEQYFGPGTRLTVT.

The V and J genes are TRBV10-3 and TRBJ1-1; tentatively, D is TRBD1 (5 bases). The V end lost 5 bases, the J end lost 4 bases, and 8 bases lay between the germline ends. CDR1 is ENHRY and CDR2 is SYGVKD in the germline V gene. CDR3 length: 12 amino acids. The CDR3 nucleotides read TGTGCCATCAGTCAGGGTACCACTGAAGCTTTCTTT. Translated, it gives CAISQGTTEAFF.

This rearrangement joins TRBV5-4 to TRBJ1-2, with 8 bases fitting TRBD1. This CDR3 contains 14 residues. CDR1 and CDR2 (germline): SGHNT, YYREEE (reference sequence). With V trimmed by 1 base and J by 7 bases, 6 bases remained unmatched. Here the CDR3 DNA reads TGTGCCAGCAGCTTGCCAGGGGGCGCGGGTGGCTACACCTTC. Translation: CASSLPGGAGGYTF.

This chain uses TRBV5-4 with TRBJ2-2, with TRBD2 matching over 11 bases. V lost 4 bases to trimming and J lost 4 bases; unmatched junction nucleotides: 6. This CDR3 has 16 amino acids. Germline assignment: CDR1 SGHNT and CDR2 YYREEE (reference sequence). The CDR3 reads CASSPTSGSITGELFF. DNA for the CDR3: TGTGCCAGCAGCCCTACTAGCGGGAGTATCACCGGGGAGCTGTTTTTT.

The chain uses TRBV13 and TRBJ2-3; 8 bases align to TRBD2. CDR3 size: 16 residues. Germline-derived CDR1 and CDR2 are PRHDT and FYEKMQ (reference sequence). Trimming cost V 1 base and J 4 bases; bases outside gene matches: 7. The CDR3 nucleotides read TGTGCCAGCAGCTTAGCGGGAGGGCCTGGTGCAGATACGCAGTATTTT. It translates to CASSLAGGPGADTQYF.

In its sample, this clone was seen once. The rearrangement uses TRBV6-1 and TRBJ2-7; 7 bases are shared with TRBD1. Trimming took 3 bases from V and 0 from J; bases not matched to a gene: 5. CDR1 and CDR2 (germline): MNHNS, SASEGT. The CDR3 runs 15 residues. The CDR3 DNA is TGTGCCAGCAGTGACCAACAGGGGAGCTCCTACGAGCAGTACTTC. Its translation is CASSDQQGSSYEQYF.

V usage is TRBV5-6 and J usage is TRBJ1-2; 10 bases align to TRBD1. The germline V gene has CDR1 SGHDT and CDR2 YYEEEE. The V gene end was trimmed by 2 bases and the J gene end by 4 bases; junction bases not matched to a gene: 5. CDR3 length: 15 amino acids. The chain's CDR3 is CASSLPGQGTYGYTF. CDR3 bases: TGTGCCAGCAGCTTACCGGGACAGGGGACCTATGGCTACACCTTC.

The V call is TRBV25-1, the J call TRBJ2-7; 9 nucleotides line up with TRBD1. The CDR3 spans 15 residues. CDR1 and CDR2 from the germline V gene are MGHDK and SYGVNS. V lost 6 bases, J lost 4 bases, and 10 bases stayed unmatched. CDR3 nucleotide sequence: TGTGCCAGCAGCGGATCCGGGACAGGGATGTACGAGCAGTACTTC. It specifies CASSGSGTGMYEQYF.